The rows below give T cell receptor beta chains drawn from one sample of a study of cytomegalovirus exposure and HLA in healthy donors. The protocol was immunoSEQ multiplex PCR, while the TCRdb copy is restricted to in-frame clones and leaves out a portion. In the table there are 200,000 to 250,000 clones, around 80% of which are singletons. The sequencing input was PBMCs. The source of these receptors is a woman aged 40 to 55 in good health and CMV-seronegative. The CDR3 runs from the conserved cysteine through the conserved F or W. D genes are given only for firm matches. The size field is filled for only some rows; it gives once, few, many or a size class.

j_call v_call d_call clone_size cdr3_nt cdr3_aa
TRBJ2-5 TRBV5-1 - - TGCGCCAGCAGCTTGGCCTTAGAGACCCAGTACTTC CASSLALETQYF
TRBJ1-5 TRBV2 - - TGTGCCAGCAGTCTCGGACTGGCTAGCAATCAGCCCCAGCATTTT CASSLGLASNQPQHF
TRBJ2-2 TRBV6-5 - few TGTGCCAGCAGTTCTCAACGAACAGGAACGGGGGAGCTGTTTTTT CASSSQRTGTGELFF
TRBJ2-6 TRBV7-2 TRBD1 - TGTGCCAGCAGCCGGCCCGCGACAGGGACCGGGGCCAACGTCCTGACTTTC CASSRPATGTGANVLTF
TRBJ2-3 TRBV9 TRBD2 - TGTGCCAGCAGCGTTAGCCATCGGGGGGGTTTCACAGATACGCAGTATTTT CASSVSHRGGFTDTQYF
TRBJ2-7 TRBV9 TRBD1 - TGTGCCAGCAGCGGCGGGGACAGGGGCTACGAGCAGTACTTC CASSGGDRGYEQYF
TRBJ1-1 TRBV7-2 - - TGTGCCAGCAGCCCCACTCGTAACACTGAAGCTTTCTTT CASSPTRNTEAFF
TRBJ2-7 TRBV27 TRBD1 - TGTGCCAGCAGTAGACAGGGTTGGACCGAGCAGTACTTC CASSRQGWTEQYF
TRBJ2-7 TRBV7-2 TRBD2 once TGTGCCAGCAGCCAAGCGGGGGGGCCGGGAGAGCAGTACTTC CASSQAGGPGEQYF
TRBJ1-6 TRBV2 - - TGTGCCAGCATTGGAGGCTCGGGTCTGGGGAATTCACCCCTCCACTTT CASIGGSGLGNSPLHF
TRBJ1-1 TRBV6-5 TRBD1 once TGTGCCAGCAGGGCCGGGACAGAGGGCCCAGCTTTCTTT CASRAGTEGPAFF
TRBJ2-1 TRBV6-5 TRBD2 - TGTGCCAGCAGGGTGGGACTAGCAGACTACAATGAGCAGTTCTTC CASRVGLADYNEQFF
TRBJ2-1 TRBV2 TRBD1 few TGTGCCAGCAGCGGACAGGGTATTTCGGTGTACAATGAGCAGTTCTTC CASSGQGISVYNEQFF
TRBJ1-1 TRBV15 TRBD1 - TGTGCCACCAGCACCGTTTGGGACAGGGAAGCTTTCTTT CATSTVWDREAFF
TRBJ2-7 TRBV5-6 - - TGTGCCAGCAGCTTGGCCGGGAACGAGCAGTACTTC CASSLAGNEQYF
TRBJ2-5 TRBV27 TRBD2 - TGTGCCAGCATTACTGCGGGGGGGCGAGGGACCCAGTACTTC CASITAGGRGTQYF
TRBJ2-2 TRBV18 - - TGTGCCAGCTCACCACGGCCAGGGGACACCGGGGAGCTGTTTTTT CASSPRPGDTGELFF
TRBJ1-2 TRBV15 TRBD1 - TGTGCCACCAGCAGGGGACAGGGTTTTTGGGATGGCTACACCTTC CATSRGQGFWDGYTF
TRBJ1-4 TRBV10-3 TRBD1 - TGTGCCATCAGTGTGGGACAGGTTGGAGAAAAACTGTTTTTT CAISVGQVGEKLFF
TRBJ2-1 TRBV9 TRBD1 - TGTGCCAGCAGCGATCCGGGACAGGGGCACAATGAGCAGTTCTTC CASSDPGQGHNEQFF
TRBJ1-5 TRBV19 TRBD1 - TGTGCCAGTAAAGAGGCGGGACAGCCCGATCAGCCCCAGCATTTT CASKEAGQPDQPQHF
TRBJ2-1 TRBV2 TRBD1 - TGTGCCAGCGACAGGGTCGGCTACAATGAGCAGTTCTTC CASDRVGYNEQFF
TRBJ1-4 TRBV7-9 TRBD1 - TGTGCCAGCAGCTTGAGGGGACAGGGTAGGACTAATGAAAAACTGTTTTTT CASSLRGQGRTNEKLFF
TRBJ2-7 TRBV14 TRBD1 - TGTGCCAGCAGCCGAAGACAGGGTAACGAGCAGTACTTC CASSRRQGNEQYF
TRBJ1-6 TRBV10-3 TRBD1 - TGTGCCATCAGTGAGTGGGACAGAGCGAATTCACCCCTCCACTTT CAISEWDRANSPLHF
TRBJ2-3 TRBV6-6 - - TGTGCCAGCAGTTACGTGGGGGCCACAGATACGCAGTATTTT CASSYVGATDTQYF
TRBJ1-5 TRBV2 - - TGTGCCAGCAGTGAAGCAAGGACGGCGGGACAGCCCCAGCATTTT CASSEARTAGQPQHF
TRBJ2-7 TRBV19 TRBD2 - TGTGCCAGTAGTGAAGGGACTAGCAATCTCGAGCAGTACTTC CASSEGTSNLEQYF
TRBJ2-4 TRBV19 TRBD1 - TGTGCCAGTAGTATAGGGTCGGGACAGGGGTTGCAAAACATTCAGTACTTC CASSIGSGQGLQNIQYF
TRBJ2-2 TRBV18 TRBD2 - TGTGCCAGCTCAACTAGCGGGCCTACCGGGGAGCTGTTTTTT CASSTSGPTGELFF
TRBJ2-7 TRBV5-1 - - TGCGCCAGCAGCGAGGCAACCTACGAGCAGTACTTC CASSEATYEQYF
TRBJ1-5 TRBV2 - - TGTGCCAGCAGTGAAGAACAGTATAGCAATCAGCCCCAGCATTTT CASSEEQYSNQPQHF
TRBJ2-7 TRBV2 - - TGTGCCAGCAGCGGCGGGTTCTCCTACGAGCAGTACTTC CASSGGFSYEQYF
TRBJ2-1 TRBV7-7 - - TGTGCTAGCAGCTTGGGGCCTTACAATGAGCAGTTCTTC CASSLGPYNEQFF
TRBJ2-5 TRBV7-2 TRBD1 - TGTGCCAGCAGCTTATACGGACAGGAGGAGACCCAGTACTTC CASSLYGQEETQYF
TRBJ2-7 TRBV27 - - TGTGCCAGCAGTCCCCGGGGGATTGCCTACGAGCAGTACTTC CASSPRGIAYEQYF
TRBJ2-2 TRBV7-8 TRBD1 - TGTGCCAGCAGCCTGGGACAGGCCACCGGGGAGCTGTTTTTT CASSLGQATGELFF
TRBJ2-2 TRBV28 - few TGTGCCAGCAGTGACGAGGACTGGGCGAACACCGGGGAGCTGTTTTTT CASSDEDWANTGELFF
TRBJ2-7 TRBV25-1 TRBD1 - TGTGCCAGCAGACCCTCGGACAGGACCTACGAGCAGTACTTC CASRPSDRTYEQYF
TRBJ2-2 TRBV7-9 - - TGTGCCAGCAGCCCTCCCGGGACAAAGTACACCGGGGAGCTGTTTTTT CASSPPGTKYTGELFF
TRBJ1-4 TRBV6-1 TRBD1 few TGTGCCAGCACTTTGACAGGGAATTACGAAAAACTGTTTTTT CASTLTGNYEKLFF
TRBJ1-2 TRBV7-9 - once TGTGCCAGCAGCCCTGGGGGGGTCGGTGGCTACACCTTC CASSPGGVGGYTF
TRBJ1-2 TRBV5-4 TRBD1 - TGTGCCAGCAGCTTGGGCGGGACAGGAGATGGCTACACCTTC CASSLGGTGDGYTF
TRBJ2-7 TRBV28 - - TGTGCCAGCAGATCGGGACACGCCGGGTCCTACGAGCAGTACTTC CASRSGHAGSYEQYF
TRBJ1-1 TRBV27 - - TGTGCCAGCAGGTCCCCCCGGGTTGGGGAGGCTGAAGCTTTCTTT CASRSPRVGEAEAFF
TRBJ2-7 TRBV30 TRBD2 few TGTGCCTGGAGTGGACTAGCAGTCTACGAGCAGTACTTC CAWSGLAVYEQYF
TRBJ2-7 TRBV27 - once TGTGCCAGCAGTGGGGGGGCGTCGCAGTACTTC CASSGGASQYF
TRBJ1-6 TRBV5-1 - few TGCGCCAGCAGCTTGGCCGAGGGTTCACCCCTCCACTTT CASSLAEGSPLHF
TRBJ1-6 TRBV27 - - TGTGCCAGCAAATCACAGGGATCAATTTCACCCCTCCACTTT CASKSQGSISPLHF
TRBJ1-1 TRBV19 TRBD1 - TGTGCCAGTAGCCAGAGAACAGGGGTTTCAGCTTTCTTT CASSQRTGVSAFF
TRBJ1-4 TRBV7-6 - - TGTGCCAGCAGCTTAACCATGGGCAAGGAAAAACTGTTTTTT CASSLTMGKEKLFF
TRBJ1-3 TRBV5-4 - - TGTGCCACCCGAGGGTCAAGCCCTGGAAACACCATATATTTT CATRGSSPGNTIYF
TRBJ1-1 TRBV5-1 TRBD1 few TGCGCCAGCAGCCTCGGGACAGCCACTGAAGCTTTCTTT CASSLGTATEAFF
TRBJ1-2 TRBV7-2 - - TGTGCCAGCAGCACGGACACGACCCCATACTATGGCTACACCTTC CASSTDTTPYYGYTF
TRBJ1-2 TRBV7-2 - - TGTGCCAGCAGCCCTAGGGGAGGAAACTATGGCTACACCTTC CASSPRGGNYGYTF
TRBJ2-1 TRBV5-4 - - TGTGCCACCAGGGGCGGGGAGTACAATGAGCAGTTCTTC CATRGGEYNEQFF
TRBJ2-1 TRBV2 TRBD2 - TGTGCCAGTAACCTCGTACTAGCGAACCGCGGGGAGCAGTTCTTC CASNLVLANRGEQFF
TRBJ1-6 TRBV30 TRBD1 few TGTGCCTGGTCGACAGGGGGCGGTCAAAATAATTCACCCCTCCACTTT CAWSTGGGQNNSPLHF